Listed below are T cell receptor beta chains from one sample, sequenced in a study of blood T cells in healthy people across ages. TCRdb reprocessed the 5' RACE reads via MiXCR and lists one record per CDR3 protein. The sample has 1.5 million to 2 million distinct CDR3 sequences, 40% to 55% seen once; the top ten hold about 2.1%. The sample consisted of blood. These receptors came from a woman in her 40s in good health. Each CDR3 is given with its conserved first and last residue. The D gene is left open where the match is weak. Not every row has a clone size; where given, it reads once, few, many or a size class.

NA,TRBJ1-4,NA,TRBV3-1,CASSQGRTGNEKLFF,TGTGCCAGCAGCCAAGGTCGGACGGGGAATGAAAAACTGTTTTTT
NA,TRBJ1-6,TRBD1,TRBV20-1,CSARRDRQMGPLHF,TGCAGTGCCAGGCGGGACAGGCAAATGGGACCCCTCCACTTT
NA,TRBJ2-5,NA,TRBV20-1,CSGSGLGMAETQYF,TGCAGTGGCTCTGGACTCGGCATGGCGGAGACCCAGTACTTC
NA,TRBJ1-2,NA,TRBV7-9,CASSLIVSGQGYTF,TGTGCCAGCAGCTTGATAGTATCTGGGCAAGGCTACACCTTC
few,TRBJ2-5,NA,TRBV29-1,CSAQVWETQYF,TGCAGCGCCCAGGTGTGGGAGACCCAGTACTTC
few,TRBJ2-1,NA,TRBV6-6,CASSYYTPRNEQFF,TGTGCCAGCAGTTACTACACTCCTCGCAATGAGCAGTTCTTC
few,TRBJ2-3,NA,TRBV4-1,CASSQAGVSRDTQYF,TGCGCCAGCAGCCAAGCGGGGGTGTCCAGAGATACGCAGTATTTT
NA,TRBJ2-5,TRBD1,TRBV28,CASREQGAETQYF,TGTGCCAGCAGAGAGCAGGGGGCGGAGACCCAGTACTTC
once,TRBJ1-4,NA,TRBV20-1,CSARDPGRSAEKLFF,TGCAGTGCTAGAGATCCAGGGCGGTCAGCTGAAAAACTGTTTTTT
few,TRBJ2-7,NA,TRBV6-2/TRBV6-3,CASSYAGNVYEQYF,TGTGCCAGCAGTTACGCAGGAAACGTCTACGAGCAGTACTTC
NA,TRBJ2-3,TRBD1,TRBV10-2,CASGRTGGPDTQYF,TGCGCCAGTGGGAGGACAGGGGGACCAGATACGCAGTATTTT
few,TRBJ2-5,NA,TRBV7-2,CASSLQAGRMETQYF,TGTGCCAGCAGCTTACAAGCGGGTAGGATGGAGACCCAGTACTTC
NA,TRBJ1-6,TRBD1,TRBV27,CASREGTGIYNSPLHF,TGTGCCAGCCGAGAGGGGACAGGGATTTATAATTCACCCCTCCACTTT
NA,TRBJ2-7,NA,TRBV6-2/TRBV6-3,CASSYMIQGGEQYF,TGTGCCAGCAGTTACATGATACAGGGCGGCGAGCAGTACTTC
NA,TRBJ1-6,NA,TRBV10-3,CAISESGRGYNSPLHF,TGTGCCATCAGTGAGTCGGGCCGGGGGTATAATTCACCCCTCCACTTT
NA,TRBJ2-7,NA,TRBV7-4,CASSLPGWIAYEQYF,TGTGCCAGCAGCTTACCAGGGTGGATTGCTTACGAGCAGTACTTC
NA,TRBJ2-5,NA,TRBV15,CATSSPGDYNEQYF,TGTGCCACCAGCAGTCCGGGAGACTACAATGAGCAGTACTTC
NA,TRBJ1-2,NA,TRBV6-6,CASSYEGTNYGYTF,TGTGCCAGCAGTTACGAGGGTACCAACTATGGCTACACCTTC
NA,TRBJ2-5,TRBD1,TRBV29-1,CSVPGQGEETQYF,TGCAGCGTGCCGGGACAGGGGGAAGAGACCCAGTACTTC
NA,TRBJ2-3,NA,TRBV5-1,CASSLDDSVGTQYF,TGCGCCAGCAGCTTGGACGACAGCGTAGGGACGCAGTATTTT
few,TRBJ1-2,NA,TRBV5-5,CASTEGGMVYGYTF,TGTGCCAGCACCGAGGGAGGGATGGTCTATGGCTACACCTTC
NA,TRBJ1-1,TRBD1,TRBV18,CASSPLQGADTEAFF,TGTGCCAGCTCACCCCTACAGGGGGCCGACACTGAAGCTTTCTTT
NA,TRBJ2-1,NA,TRBV29-1,CSVGGAGTYNEQFF,TGCAGCGTTGGGGGGGCAGGTACCTACAATGAGCAGTTCTTC
few,TRBJ2-5,NA,TRBV7-2,CASTEPQGTQYF,TGTGCCAGCACCGAACCCCAGGGAACCCAGTACTTC
few,TRBJ2-3,TRBD1,TRBV29-1,CSVEKGAGDTQYF,TGCAGCGTTGAAAAGGGGGCAGGAGATACGCAGTATTTT
NA,TRBJ1-4,NA,TRBV11-2,CASSFTGRLEKLFF,TGTGCCAGCAGCTTTACAGGGCGGCTTGAAAAGCTGTTTTTT
NA,TRBJ2-5,TRBD2,TRBV6-5,CASQLAGYETQYF,TGTGCCAGCCAGCTAGCGGGCTACGAGACCCAGTACTTC
NA,TRBJ1-6,TRBD1,TRBV6-5,CASRNAGTGDRALHF,TGTGCCAGCAGGAACGCGGGGACAGGGGATCGGGCCCTCCACTTT
NA,TRBJ1-2,TRBD1,TRBV7-6,CASSSWTGRSGRGYTF,TGTGCCAGCAGCAGTTGGACAGGTCGATCCGGTCGGGGCTACACCTTC
NA,TRBJ2-7,NA,TRBV7-9,CASSFAWDEQYF,TGTGCCAGCAGCTTCGCCTGGGACGAGCAGTACTTC
once,TRBJ1-2,TRBD1,TRBV20-1,CSQDRGKGYTF,TGCAGTCAGGACAGGGGAAAAGGCTACACCTTC
few,TRBJ2-1,NA,TRBV5-1,CASSLRDFGYNEQFF,TGCGCCAGCAGCTTGCGGGACTTCGGGTACAATGAGCAGTTCTTC
many,TRBJ2-1,NA,TRBV6-2/TRBV6-3,CASSPQGGTYNEQFF,TGTGCCAGCAGCCCGCAGGGGGGGACGTACAATGAGCAGTTCTTC
NA,TRBJ2-3,NA,TRBV13,CASSRRPPATHNTDTQYF,TGTGCCAGCAGCCGTCGACCCCCAGCAACTCACAACACAGATACGCAGTATTTT
NA,TRBJ1-5,NA,TRBV4-1,CASSQDTIGDHQPQHF,TGCGCCAGCAGCCAAGACACGATCGGGGACCATCAGCCCCAGCATTTT
few,TRBJ1-4,TRBD1,TRBV20-1,CSAGHGTGFNEKLFF,TGCAGTGCTGGTCATGGGACAGGCTTCAATGAAAAACTGTTTTTT
NA,TRBJ2-7,TRBD1,TRBV28,CASTGTESYEQYF,TGTGCCAGCACTGGGACAGAATCTTACGAGCAGTACTTC
NA,TRBJ2-5,NA,TRBV12-3/TRBV12-4,CASSPYGERETQYF,TGTGCCAGCAGTCCTTATGGGGAACGAGAGACCCAGTACTTC
NA,TRBJ2-1,TRBD1,TRBV15,CATSRYRTGAYNEQFF,TGTGCCACCAGCAGATATAGGACAGGGGCCTACAATGAGCAGTTCTTC
NA,TRBJ1-1,NA,TRBV2,CASRGGQSVSAFF,TGTGCCAGCAGAGGGGGGCAGTCGGTTTCAGCTTTCTTT
many,TRBJ2-7,TRBD1,TRBV29-1,CSASPGQGSEQYF,TGCAGCGCATCACCGGGACAGGGTTCCGAGCAGTACTTC
NA,TRBJ2-5,TRBD2,TRBV7-8,CASSLKSSSGTRSQETQYF,TGTGCCAGCAGCTTAAAAAGTAGTTCCGGGACTAGGAGTCAAGAGACCCAGTACTTC
NA,TRBJ1-5,NA,TRBV21-1,CASSKSRGRQGNQPQHF,TGTGCCAGCAGCAAATCTCGGGGGAGGCAGGGCAATCAGCCCCAGCATTTT
few,TRBJ2-4,NA,TRBV20-1,CSAREIAKNIQYF,TGCAGTGCTAGGGAGATAGCCAAAAACATTCAGTACTTC
NA,TRBJ2-1,NA,TRBV5-1,CASSLVGVLIYNEQFF,TGCGCCAGCAGCTTGGTGGGGGTGTTAATCTACAATGAGCAGTTCTTC
few,TRBJ2-1,NA,TRBV4-2,CAGSQDEGPINNEQFF,TGTGCCGGCAGCCAAGATGAGGGGCCTATAAACAATGAGCAGTTCTTC
NA,TRBJ2-1,TRBD2,TRBV29-1,CSAEDRGGAGNEQFF,TGCAGCGCTGAAGATCGCGGGGGGGCGGGAAATGAGCAGTTCTTC
NA,TRBJ1-1,NA,TRBV9,CASSVGVLLNTEAFF,TGTGCCAGCAGCGTGGGGGTCCTACTGAACACTGAAGCTTTCTTT
few,TRBJ2-7,TRBD1,TRBV6-6,CASSDRTGYEQYF,TGTGCCAGCAGTGACCGGACAGGCTACGAGCAGTACTTC
few,TRBJ2-7,TRBD1,TRBV2,CAGDRGPGESYEQYF,TGTGCCGGCGACAGGGGGCCCGGGGAATCCTACGAGCAGTACTTC
NA,TRBJ2-1,NA,TRBV7-8,CASSLVRTDYNEQFF,TGTGCCAGCAGCTTAGTTCGGACAGACTACAATGAGCAGTTCTTC
few,TRBJ2-7,TRBD1,TRBV6-1,CASSEALQGAIYEQYF,TGTGCCAGCAGTGAAGCGTTACAGGGGGCCATCTACGAGCAGTACTTC
NA,TRBJ1-2,NA,TRBV12-5,CASGWAFRDDYGYTF,TGTGCTAGTGGGTGGGCTTTCAGGGATGACTATGGCTACACCTTC